This TCR beta chain was identified in a study of blood T cell repertoires in COVID-19. Source study methods: Amplification of reference gene primers was used by the study to estimate nucleated cell counts. Assay: immunoSEQ multiplex PCR; the TCRdb copy retains only in-frame clones and omits some. V and J calls and clone size come straight from that table; D and trimming were deduced from the DNA. This table has 120,000 or so clones, around three quarters appearing once. The V gene lost 5 bases and the J gene lost 5 bases, with 18 bases spanning the gap. Germline CDR1 is SGHTA and CDR2 is FQGNSA. CDR3 size: 15 residues. This clone was counted between two and nine times.

The gene calls are TRBV7-2 and TRBJ2-5, with a weak D call TRBD2 (7 bases). Sequenced material: peripheral blood. This clonotype was obtained from a woman aged 70-85 years with acute or convalescent COVID-19. The CDR3 bases are TGTGCCAGCAGCCCGCGGGGGCCAACGGGGGAGACCCAGTACTTC. Its protein is CASSPRGPTGETQYF.